Below are 23 T cell receptor beta chains sequenced from a single sample in a study of T cells in Graves' hyperthyroidism and ophthalmopathy. Amplification yielded TCR beta CDR3 regions, with RNA transcripts as the source. First-round RT-PCR with HTBI primers amplified the TCR CDR3 region. TCRdb re-called the multiplex PCR reads through MiXCR, storing one row per CDR3 protein. The data contain approximately 640,000 distinct CDR3 sequences, about 45% of them singletons. Material for sequencing was peripheral blood or thyroid tissue (not recorded which). Every receptor here comes from an adult man with Graves' disease, either hyperthyroidism or ophthalmopathy (not recorded which).

The sample holds a few counts of this clonotype. The V and J genes are TRBV13 and TRBJ1-2, with no clear D. There are 16 residues in the CDR3. Trimming shortened V by 5 bases and J by 1 base, and 17 bases separated the two germline ends. Looked up from germline, CDR1 is PRHDT and CDR2 is FYEKMQ (reference sequence). The CDR3 sequence is CASSRNPTRLNYGYTF. As DNA, the CDR3 is TGTGCCAGCAGCCGTAACCCTACAAGACTTAACTATGGCTACACCTTC.

As for this clonotype: Given a much more abundant clone one base away, this may be a read error. The rearrangement links TRBV7-9 to TRBJ1-5; D is unresolved. CDR1 and CDR2 from the germline V gene are SEHNR and FQNEAQ (reference sequence). CDR3 length: 13 residues. DNA of the CDR3: TGTGCCGGCAGCTTACGGCAAAATCAGCCCCAGCATTTT. This gives the protein CAGSLRQNQPQHF.

A remark on this clonotype: A read error is possible here, since a much larger clone lies one base away. V gene TRBV7-9 combines with J gene TRBJ1-3; maybe TRBD1 (5 bases). The CDR3 runs 13 residues. In germline, CDR1 is SEHNR, CDR2 FQNEAQ (reference sequence). V shed 5 bases and J shed 8 bases, with 13 bases lying between them. CDR3 in amino acids: CASSPDGGDTIYF. CDR3 nucleotides: TGTGCCAGCAGCCCCGACGGGGGGGACACCATATATTTT.

This clonotype was found a few times. The chain joins TRBV5-1 to TRBJ1-3; D unclear. Germline V gives CDR1 SGHRS, CDR2 YFSETQ. This CDR3 region has 16 residues. The V end was cut by 0 bases, the J end by 0 bases, with 10 bases between. The CDR3 loop is CASSLAGRTSGNTIYF. The DNA for the CDR3 is TGCGCCAGCAGCTTGGCGGGCAGGACCTCTGGAAACACCATATATTTT.

Comment on this clonotype: As the CDR3 is not closed by the conserved phenylalanine or tryptophan, this likely results from a read error. Because the CDR3's place on the DNA is in doubt, the DNA is left out and the CDR3 is given as listed by TCRdb. The genes are TRBV6-4 and TRBJ1-6. The CDR3 numbers 8 amino acids, ends counted. Germline-derived CDR1 and CDR2 are MRHNA and SNTAGT. CDR3 protein: CASSDPTL.

This clonotype was counted between two and nine times. The chain employs TRBV7-9 and TRBJ1-2; 8 nucleotides match TRBD1. This CDR3 has 13 amino acids. J gave up 13 bases and V 5 bases, and 12 bases lay outside the gene matches. CDR1 is SEHNR, CDR2 FQNEAQ, per germline (reference sequence). CDR3 loop: CASSPGGAAPRTF. In DNA form, the CDR3 reads TGTGCCAGCAGCCCAGGGGGCGCGGCCCCGCGCACCTTC.

Here the CDR3 DNA reads TGTGCCAGCAGCTTAGGGACGGGCACCCCCTATGGCTACACCTTC. It encodes CASSLGTGTPYGYTF. This chain uses TRBV7-2 with TRBJ1-2, with unresolved D. Germline V gives CDR1 SGHTA, CDR2 FQGNSA. CDR3 length: 15 residues. V was trimmed by 1 base and J by 4 bases, leaving 13 bases between them.

The genes are TRBV7-9 and TRBJ2-7; 9 bases are shared with TRBD2. The CDR3 consists of 16 residues. Per germline, CDR1 SEHNR and CDR2 FQNEAQ (reference sequence). Germline trimming cut 6 bases from V and 4 bases from J; bases unmatched to any gene: 13. CDR3 sequence (DNA): TGTGCCAGCAGTTCAATCTTAGCGGGAGAACGGTACGAGCAGTACTTC. Residues: CASSSILAGERYEQYF.

There are a few counts of this clonotype. The chain is built from TRBV2 and TRBJ2-7; D unresolved. V shed 5 bases and J shed 3 bases, with 11 bases lying between them. Germline V gives CDR1 SNHLY, CDR2 FYNNEI. The CDR3 spans 13 residues. CDR3 region: CASSLSKGYEQYF. DNA of the CDR3: TGTGCCAGCAGTTTATCGAAAGGCTACGAGCAGTACTTC.

The V call is TRBV11-2, the J call TRBJ1-1, with D unclear. Germline V CDR1 and CDR2: SGHAT, FQNNGV. This CDR3 comprises 15 residues. Trimming shortened V by 0 bases and J by 0 bases, and 8 bases separated the two germline ends. In nucleotides, the CDR3 is TGTGCCAGCAGCTTAGATGGCGTCATGAACACTGAAGCTTTCTTT. It specifies CASSLDGVMNTEAFF.

The rearrangement uses TRBV12-3 or TRBV12-4 and TRBJ2-5; 8 nucleotides line up with TRBD2. The CDR3 is made up of 15 amino acids. J gave up 1 base and V 6 bases, and 7 bases lay outside the gene matches. CDR3 protein: CASSREGQAQETQYF. CDR3 in DNA: TGTGCCAGCAGCCGGGAGGGACAAGCCCAAGAGACCCAGTACTTC.

This clonotype was seen a handful of times. This chain uses TRBV9 with TRBJ2-3; D gene unclear. The germline V gene has CDR1 SGDLS and CDR2 YYNGEE. V gave up 4 bases and J gave up 4 bases, with 10 bases separating them. The CDR3 is made up of 13 amino acids. CDR3 in amino acids: CASSSRAADTQYF. In DNA, the CDR3 is TGTGCCAGCAGCTCCCGGGCCGCAGATACGCAGTATTTT.

The chain joins TRBV24-1 to TRBJ2-2; D is unclear. CDR3 size: 15 residues. V lost 3 bases to trimming and J lost 3 bases, with 10 bases between them. CDR1 is KGHDR and CDR2 is SFDVKD in the germline V gene. CDR3 DNA sequence: TGTGCCACCAGTGATAGCTACCGAGACACCGGGGAGCTGTTTTTT. Residues: CATSDSYRDTGELFF.

Written as DNA, the CDR3 is TGCGCCAGCAGCTTGTCAGGTTTGGCTGAAGCTTTCTTT. It specifies CASSLSGLAEAFF. The chain links TRBV5-1 to TRBJ1-1; unclear D gene. The V gene lost 1 base and the J gene lost 6 bases, with 10 bases spanning the gap. The CDR3 length is 13 residues. Germline CDR1 and CDR2: SGHRS and YFSETQ.

This clonotype came up a few times. The chain combines TRBV7-2 with TRBJ1-1; D is uncertain. CDR1 and CDR2 from the germline V gene are SGHTA and FQGNSA. V shed 1 base and J shed 1 base, with 7 bases lying between them. This CDR3 is built from 14 residues. CDR3 DNA sequence: TGTGCCAGCAGCTTAGTCCTTAAGAACACTGAAGCTTTCTTT. As protein: CASSLVLKNTEAFF.

The V and J genes are TRBV5-1 and TRBJ2-1; 7 bases are shared with TRBD2. Germline-derived CDR1 and CDR2 are SGHRS and YFSETQ. V shed 6 bases, J shed 6 bases, and the junction held 6 bases outside the gene matches. CDR3 length: 13 residues. The CDR3 is CASMGAGLNEQFF. The CDR3 DNA reads as TGCGCCAGCATGGGAGCGGGGCTCAATGAGCAGTTCTTC.

In the case of this clonotype: One base away lies a much larger clone, so this may be a sequencing read error. The genes are TRBV7-2 and TRBJ1-6; no definite D call. Germline loops: CDR1 SGHTA, CDR2 FQGNSA. The germline V and J ends were trimmed by 1 base and 5 bases, with 9 bases remaining between them. The CDR3 loop spans 15 amino acids. The CDR3 coding sequence is TGTGCCAGCAGCTTAGAGAGCCGGCATAATTCACCCCTCCACTTT. Translating it yields CASSLESRHNSPLHF.

The gene calls are TRBV10-3 and TRBJ1-5, with D maybe TRBD1 (6 bases). The CDR3 loop spans 14 amino acids. CDR1 is ENHRY, CDR2 SYGVKD, per germline. Trimming cost V 4 bases and J 6 bases, with 13 bases left between them. The CDR3 spells CAISGGRGCQPQHF. CDR3 bases: TGTGCCATCAGTGGGGGCAGGGGATGTCAGCCCCAGCATTTT.

This clonotype occurred many times. The J gene is TRBJ2-7, the V gene TRBV29-1; possible D gene TRBD1, 5 bases. The V gene lost 2 bases and the J gene lost 2 bases, with 13 bases spanning the gap. CDR1 SQVTM and CDR2 ANQGSEA come from the germline V gene. The CDR3 has 14 residues. The CDR3 sequence is CSVELGEKTYEQYF. As DNA, the CDR3 is TGCAGCGTTGAACTAGGGGAAAAGACCTACGAGCAGTACTTC.

The gene calls are TRBV6-5 and TRBJ2-7; perhaps TRBD1 as D (6 bases). The germline V gene has CDR1 MNHEY and CDR2 SVGAGI. This CDR3 has 12 amino acids. Trimming removed 5 bases from V and 4 bases from J, with 9 bases in between. CDR3 sequence reads: CASSDRRYEQYF. As DNA, the CDR3 is TGTGCCAGCAGTGACAGGAGATACGAGCAGTACTTC.

V is TRBV5-1 and J is TRBJ2-7; 7 nucleotides align to TRBD1. This CDR3 has 17 residues. In germline, CDR1 is SGHRS, CDR2 YFSETQ. After removal of 0 bases from V and 0 bases from J, the junction contained 9 bases not matched to a gene. This CDR3 reads CASSLGMVRDSSYEQYF. The CDR3 DNA reads TGCGCCAGCAGCTTGGGAATGGTTCGGGACAGCTCCTACGAGCAGTACTTC.

This rearrangement joins TRBV10-3 to TRBJ1-1; no clear D. Germline CDR1 reads ENHRY; CDR2 reads SYGVKD. V shed 7 bases and J shed 0 bases, with 6 bases lying between them. The CDR3 runs 12 residues. Written as DNA, the CDR3 is TGTGCCATCAAATTGGTGAACACTGAAGCTTTCTTT. Translating gives CAIKLVNTEAFF.

Concerning this clonotype itself: One base away lies a much larger clone, so this may be a sequencing read error. The rearrangement links TRBV12-3 or TRBV12-4 to TRBJ1-5, with 8 bases identical to TRBD1. The V and J ends lost 6 bases and 4 bases, in that order; junction bases with no gene match: 5. This CDR3 region has 14 residues. DNA for the CDR3: TGTGCCAGCAGCTCGGGACAGGAGAATCAGCCCCAGCATTTT. Residues: CASSSGQENQPQHF.